This T cell receptor (beta chain) was sequenced for a study of CD8+CD57+ T cells in acquired aplastic anemia. This CDR3 is 13 amino acids long. Germline V gene lookup returns CDR1 SGHTA and CDR2 FQGNSA. The V and J ends lost 3 bases and 4 bases respectively, with 7 bases between them. It was genomic DNA that served as the template for profiling TCR beta VDJ and CDR3. One entry per CDR3 protein results from TCRdb running MiXCR on the reads. The sample has 170,000 or so distinct CDR3 sequences, roughly three fifths seen once. Sequenced patients had shown CD8+CD57+ cell expansion by flow cytometry. Sequences were obtained from sorted CD4+, CD8+, or CD8+CD57+ T cells (not recorded which) from PBMCs. This TCR derives from a human donor with aplastic anemia. The chain couples TRBV7-2 to TRBJ1-3; tentatively, D is TRBD1 (5 bases). DNA of the CDR3: TGTGCCAGCAGCTTGTGGGACGGAAACACCATATATTTT. Protein: CASSLWDGNTIYF.